This TCR beta chain was sequenced for a study of blood T cells in healthy people across ages. Next came a second PCR, run for about 6 to 11 cycles, which used a sample-barcoded 5' primer along with a J-beta primer mix. All cDNA molecules were each tagged by a template-switch adaptor with 12 random nucleotides. TCRdb called the 5' RACE reads again in MiXCR, with one record for every CDR3 protein. The top ten hold more than 20% of the sample, which has 1.8 million or so distinct CDR3 sequences, 39% seen once. The V gene's germline CDR1 is DFQATT and CDR2 SNEGSKA (reference sequence). The CDR3 covers 14 residues.

This TCR was recovered from a human donor in good health. Material: blood. V and J are TRBV20-1 and TRBJ2-4, with D possibly TRBD2 on 5 matching bases. The better agreement between TRBJ2-7 and the DNA end casts doubt on the J call. CDR3 loop: CSASRSLGPYEQYF. CDR3 sequence (DNA): TGCAGTGCTAGTCGATCACTAGGCCCCTACGAGCAGTACTTC.